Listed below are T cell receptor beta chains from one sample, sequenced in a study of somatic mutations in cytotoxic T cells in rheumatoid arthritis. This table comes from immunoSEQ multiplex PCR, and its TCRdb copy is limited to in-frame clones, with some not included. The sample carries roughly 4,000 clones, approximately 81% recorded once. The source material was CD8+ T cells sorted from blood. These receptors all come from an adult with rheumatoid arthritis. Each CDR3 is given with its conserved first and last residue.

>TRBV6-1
CASSWDTGPLYGYTF
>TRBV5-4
CASSLRGPQDEQFF
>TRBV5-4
CASSFQGNTEAFF
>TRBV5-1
CASSPDTTYEQYF
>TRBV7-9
CASTEGYRGEQETQYF
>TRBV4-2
CASSQDGGTGELFF
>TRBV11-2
CASSPTGTQNEKLFF
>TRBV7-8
CASSRPGTLSTEQYF
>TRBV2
CASRTPRHSNTGELFF
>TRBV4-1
CASSQGPGQPYEQYF
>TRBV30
CAWSLAAGDYDEQFF
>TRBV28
CASSQTSGDTQYF
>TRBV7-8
CASSKGEYSNQPQHF
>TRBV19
CASQATGELFF
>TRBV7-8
CASSEDRSREAFF
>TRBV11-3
CASSPTEINYEQYF
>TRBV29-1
CSGRTLRTDTQYF
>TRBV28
CASSSHLTGGGEKLFF
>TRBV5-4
CASSLDGGYTDTQYF
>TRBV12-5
CASGLPNGYEQYF
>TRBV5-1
CASSSAGPPLKGGYNEQFF
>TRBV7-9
CASSLMNTEAFF